The 21 T cell receptor beta chains below were found in one sample sequenced in a study of blood T cells in healthy people across ages. Alongside a J-beta primer mix, a sample-barcoded 5' primer served in a second PCR lasting about 7 to 12 cycles. TCRdb recomputed calls from the 5' RACE reads with MiXCR, one row per CDR3 protein. Here the sample spans some 750,000 distinct CDR3 sequences, approximately 22% being singletons. Source material: blood. The receptors were sampled from a man aged 70-80 years in good health.

In its sample, this clonotype was seen a few times. This chain links TRBV28 with TRBJ2-3, with 10 bases lining up with TRBD1. Germline CDR1 MDHEN, CDR2 SYDVKM. The trim removed 9 bases at V and 4 bases at J, leaving 10 bases unmatched. This CDR3 is built from 15 residues. CDR3 residues: CASFTRDRGPDTQYF. DNA of the CDR3: TGTGCCAGTTTCACCCGGGACAGGGGACCAGATACGCAGTATTTT. The entire variable domain, with the rest obtained from reference TRBV28 and TRBJ2-3, is as follows: DVKVTQSSRYLVKRTGEKVFLECVQDMDHENMFWYRQDPGLGLRLIYFSYDVKMKEKGDIPEGYSVSREKKERFSLILESASTNQTSMYLCASFTRDRGPDTQYFGPGTRLTVL.

The chain links TRBV4-1 to TRBJ2-3; TRBD1 might be the D (6 bases). V dropped 0 bases and J dropped 0 bases, with 10 bases sitting between them. Germline V gene data show CDR1 as MGHRA and CDR2 as YSYEKL. CDR3 length: 16 residues. Written as DNA, the CDR3 is TGCGCCAGCAGCCAAGATCTGGGGGCGAGCACAGATACGCAGTATTTT. It yields the protein CASSQDLGASTDTQYF.

The gene calls are TRBV7-9 and TRBJ1-1; 7 positions match TRBD1. Trimming at V came to 2 bases and at J to 8 bases, leaving 5 bases not matched to a gene. There are 13 residues in the CDR3. Germline CDR1 reads SEHNR; CDR2 reads FQNEAQ (reference sequence). CDR3 nucleotide sequence: TGTGCCAGCAGCTTAAATCGGGACAGAGAAGCTTTCTTT. Amino acids: CASSLNRDREAFF.

This rearrangement joins TRBV6-5 to TRBJ2-1, with 10 bases matching TRBD2. Per germline, CDR1 MNHEY and CDR2 SVGAGI. Unmatched junction bases numbered 5, after V lost 2 bases and J lost 4 bases. The CDR3 extends over 16 amino acids. CDR3 amino acids: CASSYPAGGCYNEQFF. The CDR3 DNA reads TGTGCCAGCAGTTACCCAGCGGGGGGGTGTTACAATGAGCAGTTCTTC.

The V gene is TRBV5-1, the J gene TRBJ2-1, with 10 nucleotides matching TRBD2. This CDR3 region has 18 residues. J lost 0 bases, V lost 1 base, and 7 bases had no gene match. In germline, CDR1 is SGHRS, CDR2 YFSETQ. CDR3 residues: CASSLSSGGPSSYNEQFF. The CDR3 coding sequence is TGCGCCAGCAGCTTGTCTAGCGGGGGCCCTAGCTCCTACAATGAGCAGTTCTTC.

In nucleotides, the CDR3 is TGTGCCAGCAGCTTAGGATGGGGGGGGGACCTCTCAGGCTCTGGGGCCAACGTCCTGACTTTC. Translation gives CASSLGWGGDLSGSGANVLTF. The chain has TRBV7-6 and TRBJ2-6; TRBD2 matches at 7 bases. The germline V gene has CDR1 SGHVS and CDR2 FNYEAQ. The CDR3 contains 21 residues. Germline trimming cut 1 base from V and 0 bases from J; bases unmatched to any gene: 15.

This clonotype occurred a few times. This chain links TRBV29-1 with TRBJ1-5, with D possibly being TRBD1 (5 bases). The CDR3 has 13 amino acids. The germline V gene has CDR1 SQVTM and CDR2 ANQGSEA. Trimming removed 4 bases from V and 3 bases from J, with 10 bases in between. The DNA of the CDR3 is TGCAGCGTTGGGGGGAGAGACAATCAGCCCCAGCATTTT. This encodes CSVGGRDNQPQHF.

V is TRBV9 and J is TRBJ1-3; the D gene is possibly TRBD1 (6 bases). This CDR3 spans 16 amino acids. The V end was cut by 0 bases, the J end by 5 bases, with 15 bases between. The V gene's germline CDR1 is SGDLS and CDR2 YYNGEE. CDR3 loop: CASSVGAGGPRNTIYF. Written as DNA, the CDR3 is TGTGCCAGCAGCGTAGGAGCGGGGGGCCCAAGAAACACCATATATTTT.

CDR3 loop: CASSLDPTEASTDTQYF. The CDR3 nucleotides read TGTGCCAGCAGCTTAGACCCGACAGAAGCTAGCACAGATACGCAGTATTTT. V and J are TRBV7-8 and TRBJ2-3; tentatively, D is TRBD1 (5 bases). CDR1 is SGHVS, CDR2 FQNEAQ, per germline. The V and J ends lost 1 base and 0 bases respectively, with 14 bases between them. CDR3 length equals 17 residues.

This clonotype turned up a few times. The V gene is TRBV20-1, the J gene TRBJ1-5; 8 bases align to TRBD1. Trimming at V came to 3 bases and at J to 4 bases, leaving 5 bases not matched to a gene. This CDR3 region has 14 residues. Germline-derived CDR1 and CDR2 are DFQATT and SNEGSKA (reference sequence). CDR3 in amino acids: CSASAGGPNQPQHF. The DNA of the CDR3 is TGCAGTGCTAGTGCAGGGGGCCCAAATCAGCCCCAGCATTTT.

The sample holds many counts of this clonotype. V usage is TRBV2 and J usage is TRBJ2-5; tentatively, D is TRBD1 or TRBD2 (5 bases each). The CDR3 totals 14 residues. Germline lookup yields CDR1 SNHLY and CDR2 FYNNEI. V was clipped by 6 bases and J by 3 bases, with 14 bases between them. The CDR3 DNA sequence: TGTGCCAGCAGCCCGGGACGTAGGAAAGAGACCCAGTACTTC. It specifies CASSPGRRKETQYF. Drawing the rest from reference TRBV2 and TRBJ2-5, the complete variable domain is EPEVTQTPSHQVTQMGQEVILRCVPISNHLYFYWYRQILGQKVEFLVSFYNNEISEKSEIFDDQFSVERPDGSNFTLKIRSTKLEDSAMYFCASSPGRRKETQYFGPGTRLLVL.

The J gene is TRBJ1-4, the V gene TRBV28; no clear D. CDR1 is MDHEN and CDR2 is SYDVKM in the germline V gene. This CDR3 contains 19 residues. The V and J ends lost 1 base and 3 bases respectively, with 21 bases between them. The CDR3 loop reads CASSLFPREALGPNEKLFF. DNA of the CDR3: TGTGCCAGCAGTTTATTCCCCCGAGAGGCTCTGGGTCCTAATGAAAAACTGTTTTTT.

This clonotype was detected a few times. This chain uses TRBV6-1 with TRBJ2-7; D is tentatively TRBD1 or TRBD2 (5 bases each). The tail of the sequence fits TRBJ2-1 better, so the J call may be wrong. The CDR3 spans 17 residues. CDR1 and CDR2 from the germline V gene are MNHNS and SASEGT. CDR3 region: CASRTPLWGSLHNEQFF. The CDR3 nucleotides read TGTGCCAGCAGGACTCCTTTGTGGGGGAGTCTTCACAATGAGCAGTTCTTC.

This clonotype was detected once. This sequence joins TRBV9 and TRBJ1-1; D may be TRBD1 (6 bases). The CDR3 sequence is 15 residues long. Germline CDR1 SGDLS, CDR2 YYNGEE. The V end lost 0 bases, the J end lost 1 base, and 10 bases lay between the germline ends. CDR3 in amino acids: CASSVGGGGNTEAFF. The CDR3 DNA reads as TGTGCCAGCAGCGTAGGGGGAGGGGGGAACACTGAAGCTTTCTTT.

This clonotype was seen a handful of times. The chain links TRBV30 to TRBJ2-3, with TRBD2 matching 7 bases. Germline V gene data show CDR1 as GTSNPN and CDR2 as SVGIG (reference sequence). J lost 1 base, V lost 1 base, and 8 bases had no gene match. CDR3 length: 16 amino acids. The CDR3 bases are TGTGCCTGGAGTGCGGCTAGCGGAACCCGCACAGATACGCAGTATTTT. It encodes CAWSAASGTRTDTQYF.

In its sample, this clonotype was seen a few times. CDR3 DNA sequence: TGTGCCAGCAGTCAGACAGTATCTGGCGAGCAGTACGTC. This codes for CASSQTVSGEQYV. The J gene is TRBJ2-7, the V gene TRBV6-2 or TRBV6-3; TRBD1 might be the D (5 bases). The CDR3 covers 13 residues. Trimming took 5 bases from V and 6 from J, leaving 14 bases between them. Germline loops: CDR1 MNHEY, CDR2 SVGEGT.

Only a few counts were recorded for this clonotype. J is TRBJ2-7 and V is TRBV28; D ambiguous. Germline values: CDR1 MDHEN, CDR2 SYDVKM. This CDR3 has 14 residues. The germline V and J ends were trimmed by 6 bases and 0 bases, with 12 bases remaining between them. DNA for the CDR3: TGTGCCAGCAGGGGTTTAGCAGACTCCTACGAGCAGTACTTC. This encodes CASRGLADSYEQYF.

V is TRBV12-3 or TRBV12-4 and J is TRBJ1-4, with 7 bases lining up with TRBD1. The CDR3 consists of 20 residues. V gave up 2 bases and J gave up 7 bases; unmatched junction bases: 22. The CDR3 reads CASSLRIWAFLGTGVEKLFF. In DNA, the CDR3 is TGTGCCAGCAGTTTAAGAATCTGGGCCTTTCTGGGCACAGGGGTTGAAAAACTGTTTTTT.

This clonotype was observed a handful of times. The V call is TRBV5-1, the J call TRBJ1-4; D is unclear. The CDR3 runs 14 residues. Looked up from germline, CDR1 is SGHRS and CDR2 is YFSETQ. Trimming cost V 4 bases and J 6 bases, with 13 bases left between them. The CDR3 protein is CASSLGPSDEKLFF. Here the CDR3 DNA reads TGCGCCAGCAGCCTCGGGCCCTCGGATGAAAAACTGTTTTTT.

Here the CDR3 reads CSARAGQGENQPQHF. DNA for the CDR3: TGCAGTGCTAGGGCCGGACAGGGAGAAAATCAGCCCCAGCATTTT. The chain recombines TRBV20-1 with TRBJ1-5; 8 bases fit TRBD1. The V segment lost 3 bases and the J segment 4 bases; nucleotides outside the gene matches: 8. The CDR3 runs 15 residues. CDR1 and CDR2 (germline): DFQATT, SNEGSKA (reference sequence).

The rearrangement uses TRBV18 and TRBJ1-3; no firm D call. V lost 5 bases and J 0 bases, leaving 14 bases between the germline ends. This CDR3 comprises 16 residues. From germline, CDR1 is KGHSH and CDR2 LQKENI. CDR3 loop: CASSYSEDFSGNTIYF. CDR3 bases: TGTGCCAGCTCATACTCGGAAGATTTCTCTGGAAACACCATATATTTT.